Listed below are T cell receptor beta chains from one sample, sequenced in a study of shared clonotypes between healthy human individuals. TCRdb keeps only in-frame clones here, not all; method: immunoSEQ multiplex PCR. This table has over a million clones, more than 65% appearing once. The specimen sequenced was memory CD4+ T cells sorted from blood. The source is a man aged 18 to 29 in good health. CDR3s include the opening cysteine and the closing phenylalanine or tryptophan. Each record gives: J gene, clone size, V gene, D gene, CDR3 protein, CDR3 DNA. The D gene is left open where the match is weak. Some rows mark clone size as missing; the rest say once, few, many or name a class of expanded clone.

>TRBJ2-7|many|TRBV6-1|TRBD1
CASSPGQSYEQYF
TGTGCCAGCAGTCCGGGACAGTCCTACGAGCAGTACTTC
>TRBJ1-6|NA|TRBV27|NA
CASSLLGTINSPLHF
TGTGCCAGCAGTTTGCTGGGGACAATAAATTCACCCCTCCACTTT
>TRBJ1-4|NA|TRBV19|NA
CASSALNEKLFF
TGTGCCAGTAGTGCGCTCAATGAAAAACTGTTTTTT
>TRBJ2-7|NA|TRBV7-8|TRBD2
CASSSLWTSVHEQYF
TGTGCCAGCAGCTCCCTGTGGACTAGCGTCCACGAGCAGTACTTC
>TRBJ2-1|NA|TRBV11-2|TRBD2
CASSLGGLAGPHNEQFF
TGTGCCAGCAGCTTAGGGGGACTAGCGGGGCCTCACAATGAGCAGTTCTTC
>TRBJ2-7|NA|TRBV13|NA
CASSLGGTYYEQYF
TGTGCCAGCAGCTTAGGCGGGACGTACTACGAGCAGTACTTC
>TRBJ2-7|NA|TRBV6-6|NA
CASSKDRRSYEQYF
TGTGCCAGCAGCAAAGACAGACGCTCCTACGAGCAGTACTTC
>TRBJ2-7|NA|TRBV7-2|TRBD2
CASSLGVAGGHDEQYF
TGTGCCAGCAGCTTAGGGGTAGCGGGAGGGCACGACGAGCAGTACTTC
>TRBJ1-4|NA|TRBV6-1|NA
CASSGLGGGGKLFF
TGTGCCAGCAGTGGTCTTGGGGGAGGGGGAAAACTGTTTTTT
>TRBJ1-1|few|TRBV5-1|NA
CASSLNTEAFF
TGCGCCAGCAGCTTGAACACTGAAGCTTTCTTT
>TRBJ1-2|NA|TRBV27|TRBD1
CASSQGAAWGYTF
TGTGCCAGCAGTCAGGGGGCGGCATGGGGCTACACCTTC
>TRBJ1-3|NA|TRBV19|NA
CASTQTLQGNTIYF
TGTGCCAGTACCCAGACACTTCAGGGAAACACCATATATTTT
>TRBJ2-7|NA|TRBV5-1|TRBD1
CASSSRQGASYEQYF
TGCGCCAGCAGCTCTCGACAGGGGGCTAGCTACGAGCAGTACTTC
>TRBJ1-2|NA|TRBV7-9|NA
CASSLGTSNNYGYTF
TGTGCCAGCAGCTTAGGGACATCCAACAACTATGGCTACACCTTC
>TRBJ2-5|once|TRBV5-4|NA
CASSLEPQGWETQYF
TGTGCCAGCAGCTTGGAACCACAGGGTTGGGAGACCCAGTACTTC
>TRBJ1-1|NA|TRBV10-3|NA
CASSDLRGNTEAFF
TGTGCCAGCAGTGATTTGCGGGGGAACACTGAAGCTTTCTTT
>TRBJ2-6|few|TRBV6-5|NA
CASRVGGANVLTF
TGTGCCAGCAGAGTGGGGGGGGCCAACGTCCTGACTTTC
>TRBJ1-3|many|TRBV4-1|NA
CASSQEGTGNTIYF
TGCGCCAGCAGCCAAGAGGGTACTGGAAACACCATATATTTT
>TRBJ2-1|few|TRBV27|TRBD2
CASSRPSGLALHEQFF
TGTGCCAGCAGTCGACCTTCCGGACTAGCTCTCCATGAGCAGTTCTTC
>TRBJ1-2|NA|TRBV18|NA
CASSLARDVLGGYTF
TGTGCCAGCTCATTGGCCAGGGACGTTCTCGGCGGCTACACCTTC
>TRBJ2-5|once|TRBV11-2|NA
CASSLVPGETQYF
TGTGCCAGCAGCTTAGTTCCCGGGGAGACCCAGTACTTC
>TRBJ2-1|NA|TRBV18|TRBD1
CASSPLASSPGQSYNEQFF
TGTGCCAGCTCACCACTAGCATCTTCCCCGGGACAGTCCTACAATGAGCAGTTCTTC
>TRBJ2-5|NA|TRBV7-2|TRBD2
CASSPGLAGGGIGETQYF
TGTGCCAGCAGCCCGGGACTAGCGGGAGGAGGCATAGGAGAGACCCAGTACTTC
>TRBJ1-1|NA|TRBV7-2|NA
CASSLVRAVTEAFF
TGTGCCAGCAGCTTAGTCAGGGCTGTCACTGAAGCTTTCTTT
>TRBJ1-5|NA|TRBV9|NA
CASLGRGSDQPQHF
TGTGCCAGTTTAGGGAGGGGCAGCGATCAGCCCCAGCATTTT
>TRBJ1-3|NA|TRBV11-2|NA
CASSLRQGAGNTIYF
TGTGCCAGCAGCTTACGGCAGGGAGCTGGAAACACCATATATTTT
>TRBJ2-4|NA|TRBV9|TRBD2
CASSADRSGDIQYF
TGTGCCAGCAGCGCCGACAGAAGCGGGGACATTCAGTACTTC
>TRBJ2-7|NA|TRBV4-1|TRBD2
CASSQHRGLAGPSYEQYF
TGCGCCAGCAGCCAACATCGGGGACTAGCGGGGCCTTCCTACGAGCAGTACTTC
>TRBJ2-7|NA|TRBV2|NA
CASSEALPPYEQYF
TGTGCCAGCAGTGAAGCGCTTCCGCCGTACGAGCAGTACTTC
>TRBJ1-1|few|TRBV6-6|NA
CASSGAGNTEAFF
TGTGCCAGCAGCGGTGCAGGGAACACTGAAGCTTTCTTT
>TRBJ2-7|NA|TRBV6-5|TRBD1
CASSQGEYYEQYF
TGTGCCAGCAGTCAGGGGGAATACTACGAGCAGTACTTC